The 24 T cell receptor beta chains below were found in one sample sequenced in a study of CD8+ T cells in alopecia areata. Treatment of the sample: oral pan-JAK inhibitor, 5-10 mg twice daily. Following extraction, RNA underwent reverse transcription to cDNA, which served as the sequencing template. The data were produced by immunoSEQ multiplex PCR, yet TCRdb's version contains in-frame clones alone and is incomplete. Altogether 160,000 or so clones are present, roughly 63% being singletons, with the ten largest covering 16%. The sample here was CD4+ T cells sorted from blood, taken between weeks 55 and 70, from a patient treated with tofacitinib. The source is a human donor with alopecia areata.

This chain uses TRBV15 with TRBJ2-3, with 9 bases that match TRBD2. The CDR3 is 17 residues long. V lost 0 bases and J lost 4; bases outside the gene matches: 8. From germline, CDR1 is LNHNV and CDR2 YYDKDF (reference sequence). CDR3 protein: CATSRDRAGGLADTQYF. CDR3 DNA sequence: TGTGCCACCAGCAGAGATCGGGCGGGGGGGCTGGCAGATACGCAGTATTTT.

The chain joins TRBV11-2 to TRBJ2-3, with TRBD2 identical over 13 bases. This CDR3 contains 16 residues. Looked up from germline, CDR1 is SGHAT and CDR2 is FQNNGV. The V and J ends lost 5 bases and 4 bases, in that order; junction bases with no gene match: 6. The CDR3 region is CASSHSLAGGPDTQYF. For the CDR3, the DNA is TGTGCCAGCAGCCATTCACTAGCGGGGGGGCCAGATACGCAGTATTTT.

This clone was seen a handful of times. The rearrangement joins TRBV29-1 to TRBJ2-2, with a tentative D call TRBD1 (5 bases). V was trimmed by 6 bases and J by 5 bases, leaving 13 bases between them. Germline CDR1 SQVTM, CDR2 ANQGSEA. CDR3 size: 13 residues. CDR3 DNA: TGCAGCGTGGGGCAGACTTCGACCGGGGAGCTGTTTTTT. Protein sequence: CSVGQTSTGELFF.

The rearrangement joins TRBV18 to TRBJ1-1; 7 bases are shared with TRBD1. The length of the CDR3 is 14 residues. The germline V gene has CDR1 KGHSH and CDR2 LQKENI. V trimming: 8 bases; J trimming: 1 base; junction bases outside the gene matches: 7. In nucleotides, the CDR3 is TGTGCCAGCACCGGACAGGCCCCGAACACTGAAGCTTTCTTT. Translating it yields CASTGQAPNTEAFF.

V is TRBV27 and J is TRBJ2-5; D might be TRBD1 (6 bases). Germline V gives CDR1 MNHEY, CDR2 SMNVEV (reference sequence). The CDR3 extends over 14 amino acids. The V end was cut by 5 bases, the J end by 1 base, with 11 bases between. CDR3 amino acids: CASSIQGVQETQYF. The CDR3 coding sequence is TGTGCCAGCAGTATACAGGGAGTCCAAGAGACCCAGTACTTC.

CDR3 sequence (DNA): TGCGCCAGCAGGAGACAGGGGCCGGAAAACACCATATATTTT. It translates to CASRRQGPENTIYF. V usage is TRBV4-1 and J usage is TRBJ1-3; 8 bases map to TRBD1. J was trimmed by 6 bases and V by 6 bases; bases with no gene match: 7. CDR3 size: 14 residues. Germline CDR1 and CDR2: MGHRA and YSYEKL.

V usage is TRBV23-1 and J usage is TRBJ1-2; unclear D gene. TRBV23-1 is given ORF status, its function remaining uncertain. The CDR3 runs to 14 residues. The V end was cut by 4 bases, the J end by 4 bases, with 13 bases between. The CDR3, as DNA: TGCGCCAGCAGTCGGCGGCAGATACTCTATGGCTACACCTTC. Translating gives CASSRRQILYGYTF.

This clone was seen a handful of times. The chain is built from TRBV29-1 and TRBJ1-1, with D unclear. Trimming removed 7 bases from V and 0 bases from J, with 9 bases in between. This CDR3 contains 12 residues. CDR1 is SQVTM, CDR2 ANQGSEA, per germline. In nucleotides, the CDR3 is TGCAGCGGAGTGCAGATGAACACTGAAGCTTTCTTT. This sequence encodes CSGVQMNTEAFF. Using reference TRBV29-1 and TRBJ1-1 for the parts outside the CDR3, the full variable domain is SAVISQKPSRDICQRGTSLTIQCQVDSQVTMMFWYRQQPGQSLTLIATANQGSEATYESGFVIDKFPISRPNLTFSTLTVSNMSPEDSSIYLCSGVQMNTEAFFGQGTRLTVV.

CDR3 DNA sequence: TGTGCCAGCAGCTTTGGGGGTACGGCCTATAATTCACCCCTCCACTTT. This encodes CASSFGGTAYNSPLHF. The gene calls are TRBV11-2 and TRBJ1-6; TRBD1 is a possible D gene (5 bases). Germline V gene data show CDR1 as SGHAT and CDR2 as FQNNGV. Trimming left V 3 bases short and J 2 bases short, with 11 bases between. The CDR3 contains 16 residues.

The V gene is TRBV30, the J gene TRBJ2-1, with TRBD1 as a possible D gene (5 bases). The germline V and J ends were trimmed by 3 bases and 6 bases, with 15 bases remaining between them. This CDR3 is built from 14 residues. Germline V gene lookup returns CDR1 GTSNPN and CDR2 SVGIG (reference sequence). The CDR3 spells CAWRRRQNFNEQFF. The CDR3 bases are TGTGCCTGGAGGAGAAGACAGAACTTCAATGAGCAGTTCTTC.

Only a few counts were recorded for this clone. The genes are TRBV7-2 and TRBJ2-1; D is possibly TRBD1 (5 bases). The CDR3 runs 14 residues. Trimming stripped 5 bases from V and 9 bases from J, with 17 bases between. Per germline, CDR1 SGHTA and CDR2 FQGNSA. CDR3 coding DNA: TGTGCCAGCAGCCCAGAGTTCAGGGATAGTGAGCAGTTCTTC. It is translated as CASSPEFRDSEQFF.

CDR3 loop: CASSANTDTQYF. The CDR3, as DNA: TGTGCCAGCAGCGCTAACACAGATACGCAGTATTTT. V gene TRBV2 combines with J gene TRBJ2-3; no clear D gene. Germline loops: CDR1 SNHLY, CDR2 FYNNEI. The CDR3 covers 12 residues. Trimming shortened V by 6 bases and J by 2 bases, and 6 bases separated the two germline ends.

In this sample, this clone turned up once. V usage is TRBV4-2 and J usage is TRBJ2-2; 14 nucleotides match TRBD2. Germline V lookup: CDR1 LGHNA, CDR2 YNFKEQ. Trimming at V came to 0 bases and at J to 6 bases, leaving 6 bases not matched to a gene. This CDR3 comprises 18 residues. CDR3 bases: TGTGCCAGCAGCCAAGATAGGACTAGCGGGGGGTTATCCGGGGAGCTGTTTTTT. Protein sequence: CASSQDRTSGGLSGELFF.

This chain connects TRBV7-9 to TRBJ1-2; no clear D gene. Germline V CDR1 and CDR2: SEHNR, FQNEAQ (reference sequence). The CDR3 is 13 residues long. V lost 5 bases, J lost 7 bases, and 14 bases lay in between. The CDR3 region is CASSPPGPGGYTF. The CDR3 DNA follows: TGTGCCAGCAGCCCGCCCGGGCCGGGTGGCTACACCTTC.

The chain couples TRBV15 to TRBJ1-2; 10 nucleotides align to TRBD1. From germline, CDR1 is LNHNV and CDR2 YYDKDF (reference sequence). V dropped 5 bases and J dropped 8; count of bases not matched to a gene: 11. The CDR3 sequence is 15 residues long. The CDR3 loop reads CATSSASTGGGGYTF. CDR3 sequence (DNA): TGTGCCACCAGCTCCGCTTCGACAGGGGGCGGAGGCTACACCTTC.

This clone has just a few counts. This chain connects TRBV30 to TRBJ1-2; D is uncertain. CDR3 length: 12 residues. V was clipped by 3 bases and J by 8 bases, with 13 bases between them. The V gene's germline CDR1 is GTSNPN and CDR2 SVGIG (reference sequence). The DNA of the CDR3 is TGTGCCTGGAGACAGATGGGTGGCGGCTACACCTTC. Its protein product is CAWRQMGGGYTF.

The gene calls are TRBV9 and TRBJ2-7; D not resolved. The CDR3 consists of 14 residues. From germline, CDR1 is SGDLS and CDR2 YYNGEE. With 0 bases removed from V and 2 bases from J, the gap between germline ends came to 9 bases. The CDR3, as DNA: TGTGCCAGCAGCGTAGCAAGTCACCCCTACGAGCAGTACTTC. Residues: CASSVASHPYEQYF. Complete variable domain (other parts from reference TRBV9 and TRBJ2-7): DSGVTQTPKHLITATGQRVTLRCSPRSGDLSVYWYQQSLDQGLQFLIQYYNGEERAKGNILERFSAQQFPDLHSELNLSSLELGDSALYFCASSVASHPYEQYFGPGTRLTVT.

This sequence joins TRBV25-1 and TRBJ2-1; TRBD1 aligns across 7 bases. Germline loops: CDR1 MGHDK, CDR2 SYGVNS. The CDR3 consists of 15 residues. After removal of 5 bases from V and 1 base from J, the junction contained 5 bases not matched to a gene. CDR3 bases: TGTGCCAGCAGTCCTAAACAGGGGTCCTACAATGAGCAGTTCTTC. Translated: CASSPKQGSYNEQFF.

With regard to this clone: Other DNA sequences in this specimen translate into the identical CDR3. The chain joins TRBV9 to TRBJ1-2; tentative D call: TRBD1 (5 bases). Germline V gene sequence: CDR1 SGDLS, CDR2 YYNGEE. The CDR3 covers 13 residues. Trimming stripped 0 bases from V and 5 bases from J, with 8 bases between. The CDR3 DNA reads TGTGCCAGCAGCGTAGAGACAGATTATGGCTACACCTTC. Encoded protein: CASSVETDYGYTF.

The gene calls are TRBV11-1 and TRBJ2-6; D not resolved. Deletions cut 5 bases from V and 1 base from J, with 12 bases between. The germline CDR1 and CDR2 sequences are SGHAT and FQDESV (reference sequence). This CDR3 is built from 16 residues. The CDR3 region is CASSAMSYSGANVLTF. The CDR3 coding sequence is TGTGCCAGCAGCGCTATGAGTTATTCTGGGGCCAACGTCCTGACTTTC.

CDR3 coding DNA: TGTGCCAGCAGAGGGTTTGCCACAAGTGGCTACACCTTC. Translating gives CASRGFATSGYTF. The V and J genes are TRBV2 and TRBJ1-2; D is undetermined. The V gene lost 6 bases and the J gene lost 7 bases, with 15 bases spanning the gap. The CDR3 is made up of 13 amino acids. CDR1 and CDR2 (germline): SNHLY, FYNNEI.

V and J are TRBV20-1 and TRBJ2-1, with unresolved D. CDR3 length: 11 residues. The V end was cut by 5 bases, the J end by 3 bases, with 5 bases between. Per germline, CDR1 DFQATT and CDR2 SNEGSKA (reference sequence). CDR3 region: CSADNYNEQFF. In DNA, the CDR3 is TGCAGTGCTGACAACTACAATGAGCAGTTCTTC.

This clone showed up just a few times. The rearrangement links TRBV7-9 to TRBJ1-6; D is perhaps TRBD1 (5 bases). The CDR3 totals 14 residues. Germline CDR1 and CDR2: SEHNR and FQNEAQ (reference sequence). V lost 3 bases and J lost 10, with 13 bases in between. This CDR3 reads CASSFGTGGSPLHF. The CDR3 nucleotides read TGTGCCAGCAGCTTCGGGACGGGAGGATCACCCCTCCACTTT.

This clone appeared a few times. The chain uses TRBV6-1 and TRBJ1-1; no definite D call. V dropped 6 bases and J dropped 1 base, with 15 bases sitting between them. The CDR3 extends over 15 amino acids. Germline V gives CDR1 MNHNS, CDR2 SASEGT. The CDR3 DNA reads as TGTGCCAGCAGAACCAACGGACGTCAGAACACTGAAGCTTTCTTT. It specifies CASRTNGRQNTEAFF.